This T cell receptor beta chain stems from a study of PD-L1 blockade in urothelial cancer. Across the whole study: Most patients, about 85% of the roughly 30, were males with bladder-origin cancer.

The germline V gene has CDR1 PRHDT and CDR2 FYEKMQ (reference sequence). V lost 7 bases, J lost 6 bases, and 18 bases lay in between. The CDR3 length is 14 residues. Sequenced by immunoSEQ multiplex PCR; TCRdb stores in-frame clones only, minus some. There are tens of thousands of clones in the sample; 70% to 80% occur only once, and about 3.6% lies in the top ten. The V and J genes are TRBV13 and TRBJ1-2; D is ambiguous. The sequencing used PBMCs, collected around atezolizumab (anti-PD-L1) treatment. The clonotype was recovered from a man in his 70s with urothelial cancer. Here the CDR3 DNA reads TGTGCCAGCATGAGGAGGGAGCTAACGAATGGCTACACCTTC. It is translated as CASMRRELTNGYTF. Full variable domain (rest looked up from reference TRBV13 and TRBJ1-2): AAGVIQSPRHLIKEKRETATLKCYPIPRHDTVYWYQQGPGQDPQFLISFYEKMQSDKGSIPDRFSAQQFSDYHSELNMSSLELGDSALYFCASMRRELTNGYTFGSGTRLTVV.